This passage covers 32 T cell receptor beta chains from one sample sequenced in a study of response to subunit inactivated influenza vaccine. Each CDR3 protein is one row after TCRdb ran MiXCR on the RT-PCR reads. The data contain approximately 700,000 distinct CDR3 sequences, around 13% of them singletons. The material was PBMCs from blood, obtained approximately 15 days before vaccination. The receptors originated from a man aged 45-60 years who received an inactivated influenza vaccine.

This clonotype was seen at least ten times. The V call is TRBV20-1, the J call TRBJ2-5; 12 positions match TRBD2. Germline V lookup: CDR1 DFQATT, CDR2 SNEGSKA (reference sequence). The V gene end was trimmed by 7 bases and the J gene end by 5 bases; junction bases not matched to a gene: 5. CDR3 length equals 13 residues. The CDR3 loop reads CSVASGGAETQYF. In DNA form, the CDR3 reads TGCAGTGTGGCTAGCGGGGGGGCGGAGACCCAGTACTTC.

Here the CDR3 reads CATSRDSTSPQETQYF. CDR3 in DNA: TGTGCCACCAGCAGAGATTCTACGAGTCCCCAAGAGACCCAGTACTTC. V gene TRBV15 combines with J gene TRBJ2-5; D is ambiguous. V was pared by 0 bases and J by 1 base, with 12 bases between. The CDR3 sequence is 16 residues long. CDR1 and CDR2 from the germline V gene are LNHNV and YYDKDF (reference sequence).

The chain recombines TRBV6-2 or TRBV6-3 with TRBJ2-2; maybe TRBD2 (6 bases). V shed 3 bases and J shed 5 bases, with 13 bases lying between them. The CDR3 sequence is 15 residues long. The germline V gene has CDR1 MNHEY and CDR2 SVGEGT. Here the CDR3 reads CASSYDGSGTGELFF. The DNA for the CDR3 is TGTGCCAGCAGTTATGACGGGAGTGGTACCGGGGAGCTGTTTTTT.

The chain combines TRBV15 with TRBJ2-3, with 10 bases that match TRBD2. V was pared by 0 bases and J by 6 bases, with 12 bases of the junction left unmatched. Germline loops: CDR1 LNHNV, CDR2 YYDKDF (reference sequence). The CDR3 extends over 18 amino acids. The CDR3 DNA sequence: TGTGCCACCAGCAGAGAGTGGAGCAGCGGGGGGGCCGAGGATACGCAGTATTTT. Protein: CATSREWSSGGAEDTQYF.

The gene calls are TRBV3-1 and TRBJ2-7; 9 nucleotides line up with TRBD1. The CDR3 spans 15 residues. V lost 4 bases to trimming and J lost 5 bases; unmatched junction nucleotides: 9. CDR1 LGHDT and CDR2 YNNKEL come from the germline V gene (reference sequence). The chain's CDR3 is CASSLTPGTGNEQYF. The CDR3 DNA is TGTGCCAGCAGCCTAACCCCCGGGACAGGGAACGAGCAGTACTTC.

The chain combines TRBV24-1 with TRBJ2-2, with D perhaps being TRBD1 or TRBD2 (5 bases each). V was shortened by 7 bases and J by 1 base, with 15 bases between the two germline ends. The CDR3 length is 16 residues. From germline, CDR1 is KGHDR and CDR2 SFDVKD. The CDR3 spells CATSPGAGLNTGELFF. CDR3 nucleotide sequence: TGTGCCACCAGCCCCGGGGCAGGATTGAACACCGGGGAGCTGTTTTTT.

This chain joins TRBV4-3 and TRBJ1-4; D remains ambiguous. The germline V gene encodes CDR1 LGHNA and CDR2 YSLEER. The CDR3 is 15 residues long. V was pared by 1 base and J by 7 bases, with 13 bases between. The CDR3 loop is CASSQGANSGEKLFF. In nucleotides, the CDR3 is TGCGCCAGCAGCCAAGGCGCGAACTCTGGTGAAAAACTGTTTTTT.

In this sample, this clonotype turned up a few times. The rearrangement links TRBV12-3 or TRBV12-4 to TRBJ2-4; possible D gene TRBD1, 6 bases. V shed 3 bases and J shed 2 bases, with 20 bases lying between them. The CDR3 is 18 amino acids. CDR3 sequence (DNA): TGTGCCAGCAGTTTGTCGTTTCGGGCAGGGGCGTCCAAAAACATTCAGTACTTC. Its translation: CASSLSFRAGASKNIQYF.

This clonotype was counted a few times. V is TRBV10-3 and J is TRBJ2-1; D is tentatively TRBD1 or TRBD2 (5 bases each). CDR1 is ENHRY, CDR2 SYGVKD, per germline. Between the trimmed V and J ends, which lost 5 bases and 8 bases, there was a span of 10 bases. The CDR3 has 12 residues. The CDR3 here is CAISKGSDEQFF. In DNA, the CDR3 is TGTGCCATCAGTAAGGGGAGCGATGAGCAGTTCTTC.

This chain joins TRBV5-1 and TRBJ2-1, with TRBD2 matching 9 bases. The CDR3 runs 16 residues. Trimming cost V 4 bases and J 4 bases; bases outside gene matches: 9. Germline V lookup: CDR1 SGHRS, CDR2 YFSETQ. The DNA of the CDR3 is TGCGCCAGCAGCCCCACCTCTAGCGGGAAATACAATGAGCAGTTCTTC. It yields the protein CASSPTSSGKYNEQFF.

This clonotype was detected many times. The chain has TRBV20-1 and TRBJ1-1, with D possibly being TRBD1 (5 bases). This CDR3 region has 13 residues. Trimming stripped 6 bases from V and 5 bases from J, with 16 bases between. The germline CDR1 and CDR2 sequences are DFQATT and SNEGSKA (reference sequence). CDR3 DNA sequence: TGCAGTGCACCCGGCAAGGGGAGGACTGAAGCTTTCTTT. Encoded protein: CSAPGKGRTEAFF.

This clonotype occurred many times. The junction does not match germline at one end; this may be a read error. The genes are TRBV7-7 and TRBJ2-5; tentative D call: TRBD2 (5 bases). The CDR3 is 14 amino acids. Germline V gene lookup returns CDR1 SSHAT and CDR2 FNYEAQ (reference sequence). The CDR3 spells CASSLSGVQETQYF. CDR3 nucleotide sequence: TGTGCTAGCAGCTTATCCGGGGTCCAAGAGACCCAGTACTTC.

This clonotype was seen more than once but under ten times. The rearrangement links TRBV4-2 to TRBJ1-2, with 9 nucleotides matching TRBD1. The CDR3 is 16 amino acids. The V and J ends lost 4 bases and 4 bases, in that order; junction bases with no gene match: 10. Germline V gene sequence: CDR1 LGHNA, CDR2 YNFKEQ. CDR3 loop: CASSPVVGQGGYGYTF. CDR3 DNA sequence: TGTGCCAGCAGCCCGGTCGTGGGACAGGGTGGCTATGGCTACACCTTC.

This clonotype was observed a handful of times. Here the CDR3 DNA reads TGTGCCAGCAGTTTGGCCGGACTAGCTGGCACCGGGGAGCTGTTTTTT. It encodes CASSLAGLAGTGELFF. The chain uses TRBV28 and TRBJ2-2; 8 nucleotides line up with TRBD2. Looked up from germline, CDR1 is MDHEN and CDR2 is SYDVKM. This CDR3 spans 16 amino acids. V shed 3 bases, J shed 4 bases, and the junction held 7 bases outside the gene matches.

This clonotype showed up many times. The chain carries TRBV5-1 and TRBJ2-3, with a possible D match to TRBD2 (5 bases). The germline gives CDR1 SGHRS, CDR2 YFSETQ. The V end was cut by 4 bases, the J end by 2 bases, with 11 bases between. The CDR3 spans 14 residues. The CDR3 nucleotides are TGCGCCAGCAGCCTAGAGGGCTACACAGATACGCAGTATTTT. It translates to CASSLEGYTDTQYF.

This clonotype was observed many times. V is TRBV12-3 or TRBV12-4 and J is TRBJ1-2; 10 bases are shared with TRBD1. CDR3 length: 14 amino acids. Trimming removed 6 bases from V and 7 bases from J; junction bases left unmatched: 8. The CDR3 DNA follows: TGTGCCAGCAGACCACTCGGACAGGGGGTTGGCTACACCTTC. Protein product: CASRPLGQGVGYTF.

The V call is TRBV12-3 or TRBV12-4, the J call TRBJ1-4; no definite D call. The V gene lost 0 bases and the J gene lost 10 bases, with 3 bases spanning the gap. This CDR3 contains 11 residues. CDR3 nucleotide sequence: TGTGCCAGCAGTTTAGCAGCAAAACTGTTTTTT. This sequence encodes CASSLAAKLFF.

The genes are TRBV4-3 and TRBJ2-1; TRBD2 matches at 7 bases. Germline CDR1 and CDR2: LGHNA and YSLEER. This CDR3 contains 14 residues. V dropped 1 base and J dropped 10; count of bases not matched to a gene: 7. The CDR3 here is CASSQAGGPREQFF. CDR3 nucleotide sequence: TGCGCCAGCAGCCAAGCGGGAGGACCGAGGGAGCAGTTCTTC.

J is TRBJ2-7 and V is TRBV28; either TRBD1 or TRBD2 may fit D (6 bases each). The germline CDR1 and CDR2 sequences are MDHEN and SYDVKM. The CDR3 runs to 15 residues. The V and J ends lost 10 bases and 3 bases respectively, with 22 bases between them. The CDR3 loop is CAILTARGLRYEQYF. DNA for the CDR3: TGTGCCATTCTCACGGCCAGGGGACTCCGCTACGAGCAGTACTTC.

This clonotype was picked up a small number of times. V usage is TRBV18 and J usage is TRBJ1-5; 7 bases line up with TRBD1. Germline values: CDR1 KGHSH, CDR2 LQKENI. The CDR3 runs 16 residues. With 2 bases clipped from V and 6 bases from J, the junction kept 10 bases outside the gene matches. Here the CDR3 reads CASSPGTTGTGQPQHF. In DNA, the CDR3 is TGTGCCAGCTCACCAGGGACGACAGGGACTGGTCAGCCCCAGCATTTT.

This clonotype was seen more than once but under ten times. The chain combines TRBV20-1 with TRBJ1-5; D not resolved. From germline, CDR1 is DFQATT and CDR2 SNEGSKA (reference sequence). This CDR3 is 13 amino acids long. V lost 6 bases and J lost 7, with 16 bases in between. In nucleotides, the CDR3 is TGCAGTGCCCATACGGGTTTTCGGCAGCCCCAGCATTTT. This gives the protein CSAHTGFRQPQHF.

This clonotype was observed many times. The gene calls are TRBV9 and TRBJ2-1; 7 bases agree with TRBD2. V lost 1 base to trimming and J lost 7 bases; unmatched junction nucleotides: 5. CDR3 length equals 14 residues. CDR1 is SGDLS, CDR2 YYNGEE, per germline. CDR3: CASSVSGNLNEQFF. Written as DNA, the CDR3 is TGTGCCAGCAGCGTAAGCGGGAATTTGAATGAGCAGTTCTTC.

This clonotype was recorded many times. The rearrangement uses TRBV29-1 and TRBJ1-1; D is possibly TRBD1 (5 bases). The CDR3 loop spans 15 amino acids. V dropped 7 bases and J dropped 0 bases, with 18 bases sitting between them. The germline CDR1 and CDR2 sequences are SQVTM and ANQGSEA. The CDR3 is CSGGGVPTMNTEAFF. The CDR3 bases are TGCAGCGGGGGAGGGGTGCCCACGATGAACACTGAAGCTTTCTTT.

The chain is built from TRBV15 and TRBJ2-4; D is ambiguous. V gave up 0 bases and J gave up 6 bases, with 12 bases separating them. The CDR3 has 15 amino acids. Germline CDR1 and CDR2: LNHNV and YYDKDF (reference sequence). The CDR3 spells CATSRDPNRANIQYF. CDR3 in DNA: TGTGCCACCAGCAGAGATCCTAACAGAGCAAACATTCAGTACTTC.

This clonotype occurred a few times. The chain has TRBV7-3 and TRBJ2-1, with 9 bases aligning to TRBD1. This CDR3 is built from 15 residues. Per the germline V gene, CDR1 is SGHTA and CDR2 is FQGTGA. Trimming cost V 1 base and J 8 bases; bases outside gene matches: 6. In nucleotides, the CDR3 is TGTGCCAGCAGCTTAATGGGGACAGGGAGTGATGAGCAGTTCTTC. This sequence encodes CASSLMGTGSDEQFF.

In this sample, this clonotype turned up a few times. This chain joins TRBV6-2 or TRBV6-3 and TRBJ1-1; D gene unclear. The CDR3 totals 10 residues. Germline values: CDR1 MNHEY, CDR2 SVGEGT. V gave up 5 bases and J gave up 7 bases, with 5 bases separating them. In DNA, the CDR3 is TGTGCCAGCAGTGACGGTGAAGCTTTCTTT. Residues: CASSDGEAFF.

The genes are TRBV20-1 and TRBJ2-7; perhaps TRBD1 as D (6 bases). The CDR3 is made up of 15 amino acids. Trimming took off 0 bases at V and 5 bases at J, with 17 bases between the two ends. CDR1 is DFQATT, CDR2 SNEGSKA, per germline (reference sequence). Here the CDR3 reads CSAREGAGSGHEQYF. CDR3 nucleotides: TGCAGTGCTAGAGAGGGGGCAGGATCGGGTCACGAGCAGTACTTC.

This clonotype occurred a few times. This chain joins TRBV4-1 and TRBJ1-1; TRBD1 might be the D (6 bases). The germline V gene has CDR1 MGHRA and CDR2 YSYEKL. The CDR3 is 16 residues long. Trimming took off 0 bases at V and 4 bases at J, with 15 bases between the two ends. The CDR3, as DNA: TGCGCCAGCAGCCAAGATTCGGGCAGGGGAGTCACTGAAGCTTTCTTT. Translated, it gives CASSQDSGRGVTEAFF.

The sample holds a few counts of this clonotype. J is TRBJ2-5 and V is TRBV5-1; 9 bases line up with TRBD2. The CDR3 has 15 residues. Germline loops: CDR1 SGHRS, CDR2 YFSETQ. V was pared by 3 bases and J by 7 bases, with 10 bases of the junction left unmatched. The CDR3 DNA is TGCGCCAGCAGCTCTTCTAGCGGGGAGAGCAGGACCCAGTACTTC. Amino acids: CASSSSSGESRTQYF. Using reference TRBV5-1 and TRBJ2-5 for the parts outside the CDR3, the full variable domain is KAGVTQTPRYLIKTRGQQVTLSCSPISGHRSVSWYQQTPGQGLQFLFEYFSETQRNKGNFPGRFSGRQFSNSRSEMNVSTLELGDSALYLCASSSSSGESRTQYFGPGTRLLVL.

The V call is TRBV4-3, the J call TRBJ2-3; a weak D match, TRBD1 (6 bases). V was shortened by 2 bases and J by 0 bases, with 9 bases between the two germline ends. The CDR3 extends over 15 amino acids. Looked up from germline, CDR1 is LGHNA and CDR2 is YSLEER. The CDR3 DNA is TGCGCCAGCAGCCAATCAGGGGCTAGCACAGATACGCAGTATTTT. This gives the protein CASSQSGASTDTQYF.

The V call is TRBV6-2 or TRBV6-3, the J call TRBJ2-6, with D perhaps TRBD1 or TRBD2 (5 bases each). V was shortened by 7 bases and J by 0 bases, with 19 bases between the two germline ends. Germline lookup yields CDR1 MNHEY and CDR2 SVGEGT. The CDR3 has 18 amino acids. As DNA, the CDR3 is TGTGCCAGCACCCCCTGGGGGTCGGGAAGCTCTGGGGCCAACGTCCTGACTTTC. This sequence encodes CASTPWGSGSSGANVLTF.

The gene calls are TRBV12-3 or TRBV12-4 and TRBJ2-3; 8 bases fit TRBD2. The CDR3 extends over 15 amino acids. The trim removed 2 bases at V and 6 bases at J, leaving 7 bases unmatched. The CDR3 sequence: CASSLYGRAYDTQYF. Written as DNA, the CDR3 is TGTGCCAGCAGTTTATACGGGAGGGCCTATGATACGCAGTATTTT.